A selection of T cell receptor beta chains follows, all from one sample in a study of synovial regulatory T cells in juvenile arthritis. Repertoires were generated with immunoSEQ multiplex PCR, while TCRdb's copy carries only in-frame clones and drops some. This sample's table has more than 9,500 clones. Sequencing was performed on Treg cells from blood. These receptors were obtained from a donor younger than 30 with juvenile idiopathic arthritis. Each CDR3 is given with its conserved first and last residue. Clone size is shown for a subset of rows, as once, few, many or a class of expanded clone.

>-|TRBV19|TRBJ2-1
CASSMRGANNEQFF
>-|TRBV19|TRBJ1-2
CASSIRGQGISNYGYTF
>-|TRBV11-2|TRBJ2-2
CASSTHLGTSRTGELFF
>-|TRBV5-4|TRBJ2-7
CASSTSPAGEQYF
>-|TRBV10-1|TRBJ2-1
CASSESQGGYNEQFF
>-|TRBV29-1|TRBJ2-6
CSADGASGANVLTF
>-|TRBV28|TRBJ2-2
CASSLKFSGTGELFF
>-|TRBV5-1|TRBJ2-4
CASSSGTSPLAKNIQYF
>-|TRBV6-5|TRBJ1-2
CASMGGDGYTF
>-|TRBV5-6|TRBJ2-7
CASSPVSGSYEQYF
>-|TRBV5-1|TRBJ1-4
CASSLLPGIGEKLFF
>-|TRBV5-1|TRBJ1-4
CASSLRDRGHEKLFF
>-|TRBV28|TRBJ1-5
CASSLYGRYSNQPQHF
>-|TRBV18|TRBJ2-1
CASSYSGTYNEQFF
>-|TRBV19|TRBJ1-2
CASSVQVNYGYTF
>-|TRBV5-4|TRBJ2-2
CASSLAVSGPRTGELFF
>-|TRBV5-1|TRBJ2-6
CASSLGQTSGANVLTF
>-|TRBV6-4|TRBJ2-3
CASSDTPPDTQYF
>-|TRBV2|TRBJ2-1
CASRVTGLAGAGSYNEQFF
>-|TRBV27|TRBJ1-5
CASSTSGQPPVRPQHF
>-|TRBV9|TRBJ2-3
CASSAPSNTDTQYF
>-|TRBV7-9|TRBJ1-1
CASRPKGGNTEAFF
>-|TRBV7-9|TRBJ2-7
CASSPRTTWGPYEQYF
>-|TRBV6-1|TRBJ2-3
CASSERDRGADTQYF
>-|TRBV7-9|TRBJ2-2
CASSLPNTGELFF
>-|TRBV18|TRBJ2-7
CASSQLAEDYEQYF
>-|TRBV6-1|TRBJ2-1
CASSYNEQFF
>-|TRBV10-2|TRBJ1-1
CASSAQGRTEAFF
>-|TRBV18|TRBJ2-7
CASSRGQGAYEQYF
>-|TRBV28|TRBJ2-7
CASSSLGLAEQYF
>medium-sized|TRBV18|TRBJ2-1
CASSPPIGTGEQFF
>-|TRBV28|TRBJ2-1
CASRERGLGYNEQFF
>-|TRBV5-1|TRBJ1-3
CASSSGQKGNTIYF
>-|TRBV7-2|TRBJ1-2
CASSLARDTDGYTF
>medium-sized|TRBV29-1|TRBJ1-3
CSVSTGAGNTIYF
>-|TRBV4-1|TRBJ2-7
CASSPRTGGEYEQYF
>-|TRBV23-1|TRBJ2-7
CANSQSRASGESAYEQYF
>-|TRBV19|TRBJ2-1
CASRPGLQYNEQFF
>-|TRBV6-6|TRBJ2-2
CASSYPGQNTGELFF
>-|TRBV6-6|TRBJ1-1
CATQTGAEAFF
>-|TRBV6-1|TRBJ2-7
CASSEAGGPHEQYF
>-|TRBV10-3|TRBJ2-7
CAISRDYEQYF
>-|TRBV19|TRBJ2-7
CASSVGLAAYEQYF
>medium-sized|TRBV5-1|TRBJ2-3
CASSFLGTQYF